The following is a T cell receptor (beta chain) sequence with its context. What it binds is not known. The sample belongs to a study of cytotoxic CD8 clonotypes in ibrutinib-treated CLL. This CDR3 is 20 amino acids long. CDR1 SNHLY and CDR2 FYNNEI come from the germline V gene. Germline trimming cut 0 bases from V and 5 bases from J; bases unmatched to any gene: 18. Sequencing sought depths of 1 in 200,000 to 1 in 1 million T cells. Assay: immunoSEQ multiplex PCR; the TCRdb copy retains only in-frame clones and omits some. The sample includes around 97,000 clones, around four fifths of them seen just once. TCR beta library input comprised approximately 2 micrograms of genomic DNA from cryopreserved PBMCs. Regarding the study as a whole: Clonality increased at ibrutinib response, then returned toward baseline at progression. Public clonotypes, rarely seen, contracted or held steady on treatment.

The rearrangement links TRBV2 to TRBJ2-5, with 10 bases matching TRBD2. The sequence was obtained from a human donor with chronic lymphocytic leukemia. Sequencing used PBMCs, obtained after 12 months of ibrutinib treatment. The CDR3 sequence is CASSEAPGTSEWSRAETQYF. The CDR3 DNA is TGTGCCAGCAGTGAAGCTCCCGGGACTAGCGAATGGTCTAGAGCGGAGACCCAGTACTTC.